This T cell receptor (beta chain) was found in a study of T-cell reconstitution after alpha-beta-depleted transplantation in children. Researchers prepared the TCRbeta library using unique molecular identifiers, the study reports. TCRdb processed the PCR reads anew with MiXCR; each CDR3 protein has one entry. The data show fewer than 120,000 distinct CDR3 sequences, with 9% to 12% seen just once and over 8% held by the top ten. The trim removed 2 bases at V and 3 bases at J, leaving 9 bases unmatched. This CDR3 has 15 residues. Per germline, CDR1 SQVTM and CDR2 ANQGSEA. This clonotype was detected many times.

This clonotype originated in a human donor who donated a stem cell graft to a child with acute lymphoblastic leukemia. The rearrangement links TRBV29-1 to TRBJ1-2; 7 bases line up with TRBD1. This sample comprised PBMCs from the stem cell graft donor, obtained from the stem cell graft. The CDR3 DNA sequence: TGCAGCGTTGAAAATAAGGGCAGGGGGTACTATGGCTACACCTTC. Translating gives CSVENKGRGYYGYTF. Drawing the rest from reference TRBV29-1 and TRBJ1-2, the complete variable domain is SAVISQKPSRDICQRGTSLTIQCQVDSQVTMMFWYRQQPGQSLTLIATANQGSEATYESGFVIDKFPISRPNLTFSTLTVSNMSPEDSSIYLCSVENKGRGYYGYTFGSGTRLTVV.